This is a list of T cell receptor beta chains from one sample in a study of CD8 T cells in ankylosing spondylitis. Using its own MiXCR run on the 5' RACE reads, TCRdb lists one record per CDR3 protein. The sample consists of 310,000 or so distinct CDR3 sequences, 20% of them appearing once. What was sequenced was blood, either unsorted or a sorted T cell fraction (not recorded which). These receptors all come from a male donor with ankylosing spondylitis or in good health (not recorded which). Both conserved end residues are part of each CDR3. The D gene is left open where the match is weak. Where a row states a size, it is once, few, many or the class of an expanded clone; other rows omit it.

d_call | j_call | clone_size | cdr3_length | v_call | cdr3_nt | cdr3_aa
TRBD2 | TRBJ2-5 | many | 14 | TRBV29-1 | TGCAGCGTAGCCTCACTAGCGGGAAAGGGGTCCCAGTACTTC | CSVASLAGKGSQYF
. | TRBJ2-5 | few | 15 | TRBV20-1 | TGCAGTGCTAGAGATGTCGACGGAATCCAAGAGACCCAGTACTTC | CSARDVDGIQETQYF
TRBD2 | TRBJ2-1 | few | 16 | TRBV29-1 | TGCAGCGTTCGCTCTAGCGGGAGTAGTTGGGACAATGAGCAGTTCTTC | CSVRSSGSSWDNEQFF
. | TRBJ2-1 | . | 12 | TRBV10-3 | TGTGCCATCAGTGAGCTGGGTTCTGAGCAGTTCTTC | CAISELGSEQFF
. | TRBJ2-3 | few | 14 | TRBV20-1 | TGCAGTGCTAGCCGGAGGGGTCTACCGGATACGCAGTATTTT | CSASRRGLPDTQYF
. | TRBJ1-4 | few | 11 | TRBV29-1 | TGCAGCGTTAGCTTAAATGAAAAACTGTTTTTT | CSVSLNEKLFF
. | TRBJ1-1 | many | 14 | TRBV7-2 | TGTGCCAGCAGCTTAGGAGGGAGTTGGACTGAAGCTTTCTTT | CASSLGGSWTEAFF
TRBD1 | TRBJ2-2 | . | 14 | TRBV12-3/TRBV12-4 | TGTGCCAGCACACCGACAGGGACCACCGGGGAGCTGTTTTTT | CASTPTGTTGELFF
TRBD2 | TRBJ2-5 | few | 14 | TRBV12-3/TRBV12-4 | TGTGCCAGCAGTTTTCGAGCGGGGGGGCCCTCCCAGTACTTC | CASSFRAGGPSQYF
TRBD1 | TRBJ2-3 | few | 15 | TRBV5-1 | TGCGCCAGCAGGGGGACAGGGGTCTTCACAGATACGCAGTATTTT | CASRGTGVFTDTQYF
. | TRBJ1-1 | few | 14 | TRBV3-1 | TGTGCCAGCAGCCAAGATTGGGGGTTCTCTGAAGCTTTCTTT | CASSQDWGFSEAFF
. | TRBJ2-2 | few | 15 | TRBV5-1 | TGCGCCAGCAGCCCCGGACAGAGATTCCCCGGGGAGCTGTTTTTT | CASSPGQRFPGELFF
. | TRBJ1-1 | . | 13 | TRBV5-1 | TGCGCCAGCAGCTTGGTTGGGGAAACTGAAGCTTTCTTT | CASSLVGETEAFF
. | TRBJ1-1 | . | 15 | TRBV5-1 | TGCGCCAGCAGTCCCTTGGGCGGGATGAACACTGAAGCTTTCTTT | CASSPLGGMNTEAFF
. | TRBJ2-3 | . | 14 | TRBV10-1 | TGCGCCAGCAGCCCCAGACTAGATTCAGATACGCAGTATTTT | CASSPRLDSDTQYF
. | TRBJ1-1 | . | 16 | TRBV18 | TGTGCCAGCTCACCACGTACAGGCGTAATGAACACTGAAGCTTTCTTT | CASSPRTGVMNTEAFF
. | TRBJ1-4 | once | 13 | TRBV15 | TGTGCCACCAGCATCCCAGCACACGAAAAACTGTTTTTT | CATSIPAHEKLFF
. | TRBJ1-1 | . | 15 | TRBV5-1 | TGCGCCAGCAGCTACTACAGGAGTGGGGACACTGAAGCTTTCTTT | CASSYYRSGDTEAFF
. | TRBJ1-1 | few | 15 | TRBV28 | TGTGCCAGCAGTTTCCCCCCGGGGGGGAGGACTGAAGCTTTCTTT | CASSFPPGGRTEAFF
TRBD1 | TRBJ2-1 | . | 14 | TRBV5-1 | TGCGCCAGCCGAAGAGGACAGGGGCTCAATGAGCAGTTCTTC | CASRRGQGLNEQFF
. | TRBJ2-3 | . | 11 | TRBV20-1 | TGCAGTGCTAGTTTGCAAGATACGCAGTATTTT | CSASLQDTQYF
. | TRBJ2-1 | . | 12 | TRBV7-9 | TGTGCCAGCAGCTTAGTGGGGGTTGACCAGTTCTTC | CASSLVGVDQFF
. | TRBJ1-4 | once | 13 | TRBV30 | TGTGCCTGGAGTGTAGGCTTATTTGAAAAACTGTTTTTT | CAWSVGLFEKLFF
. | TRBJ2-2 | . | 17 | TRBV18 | TGTGCCAGCTCCCGAGACACCCCAGCCACGAACACCGGGGAGCTGTTTTTT | CASSRDTPATNTGELFF
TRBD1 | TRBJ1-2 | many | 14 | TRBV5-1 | TGCGCCAGCAGTTCTGGGACAGGAGGATATGGCTACACCTTC | CASSSGTGGYGYTF
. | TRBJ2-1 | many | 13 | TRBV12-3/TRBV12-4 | TGTGCCAGCAGTTCTAAGACCATCAATGAGCAGTTCTTC | CASSSKTINEQFF
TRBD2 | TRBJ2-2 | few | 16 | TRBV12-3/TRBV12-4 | TGTGCCAGCAGTTTACTAGCGGGAGGCCTCCCCGGGGAGCTGTTTTTT | CASSLLAGGLPGELFF
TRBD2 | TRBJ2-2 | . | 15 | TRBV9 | TGTGCCAGCAGCGAGCGGGGAGGAAACACCGGGGAGCTGTTTTTT | CASSERGGNTGELFF
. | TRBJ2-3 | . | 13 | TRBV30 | TGTGCCTGGAGCCGCCTTGAGGCAGGGCTTAAGTATTTT | CAWSRLEAGLKYF
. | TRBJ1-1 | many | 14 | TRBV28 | TGTGCCAGTAAAGCGACAGGCGTGAACACTGAAGCTTTCTTT | CASKATGVNTEAFF
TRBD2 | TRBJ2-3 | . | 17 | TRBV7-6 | TGTGCCAGCAGCCCAGGACTAGCGGGATGGCAGACAGATACGCAGTATTTT | CASSPGLAGWQTDTQYF
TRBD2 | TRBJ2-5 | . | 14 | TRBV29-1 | TGCAGCGTTGAAGATCCACTAGCGACGCAGACCCAGTACTTC | CSVEDPLATQTQYF
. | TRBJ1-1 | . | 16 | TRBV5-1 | TGCGCCAGCAGCTTGGCCGATGGCCGCTCGAACACTGAAGCTTTCTTT | CASSLADGRSNTEAFF
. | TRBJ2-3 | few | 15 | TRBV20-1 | TGCAGTGCTAGTGGGCCGGTTAGCATCACAGATACGCAGTATTTT | CSASGPVSITDTQYF
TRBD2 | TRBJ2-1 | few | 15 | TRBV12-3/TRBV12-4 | TGTGCCAGCAGTTTATGGGGGGGAGATTTCAATGAGCAGTTCTTC | CASSLWGGDFNEQFF
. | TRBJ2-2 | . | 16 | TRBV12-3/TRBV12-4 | TGTGTCAGCAGTTTTTCTCCAGCCCCGAACACCGGGGAGCTGTTTTTT | CVSSFSPAPNTGELFF
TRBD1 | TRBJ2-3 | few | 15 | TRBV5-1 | TGCGCCAGCAGGTCGGACAGGGTAGGCACAGATACGCAGTATTTT | CASRSDRVGTDTQYF
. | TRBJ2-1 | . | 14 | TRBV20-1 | TGCAGTGCTAGATTCGGGGTAGCCTACAATGAGCAGTTCTTC | CSARFGVAYNEQFF
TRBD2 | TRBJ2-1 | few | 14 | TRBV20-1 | TGCAGTGCTTATCCACTAGCGGGAGCGGATGAGCAGTTCTTC | CSAYPLAGADEQFF
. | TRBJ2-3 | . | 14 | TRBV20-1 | TGCAGTGCTAGAGATCCTCCAGAGGGGTGGACGCAGTATTTT | CSARDPPEGWTQYF
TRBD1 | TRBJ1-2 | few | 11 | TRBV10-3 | TGTGCCACGGGGACAGGGGATGGCTACACCTTC | CATGTGDGYTF
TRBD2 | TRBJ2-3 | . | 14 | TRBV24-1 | TGTGCCACCGGAAGCGGGAGTTTCGCAGATACGCAGTATTTT | CATGSGSFADTQYF